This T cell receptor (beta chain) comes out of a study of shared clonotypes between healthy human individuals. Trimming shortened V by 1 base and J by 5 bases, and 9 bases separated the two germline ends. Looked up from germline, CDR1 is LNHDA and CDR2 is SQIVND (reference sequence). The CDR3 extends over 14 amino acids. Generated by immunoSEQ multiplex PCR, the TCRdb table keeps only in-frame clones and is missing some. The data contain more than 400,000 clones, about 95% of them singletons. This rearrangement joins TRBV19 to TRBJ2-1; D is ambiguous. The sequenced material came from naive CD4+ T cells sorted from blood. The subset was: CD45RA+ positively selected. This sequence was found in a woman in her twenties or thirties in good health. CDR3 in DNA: TGTGCCAGTAGTATAGGAAAGCTGCACAATGAGCAGTTCTTC. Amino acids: CASSIGKLHNEQFF.